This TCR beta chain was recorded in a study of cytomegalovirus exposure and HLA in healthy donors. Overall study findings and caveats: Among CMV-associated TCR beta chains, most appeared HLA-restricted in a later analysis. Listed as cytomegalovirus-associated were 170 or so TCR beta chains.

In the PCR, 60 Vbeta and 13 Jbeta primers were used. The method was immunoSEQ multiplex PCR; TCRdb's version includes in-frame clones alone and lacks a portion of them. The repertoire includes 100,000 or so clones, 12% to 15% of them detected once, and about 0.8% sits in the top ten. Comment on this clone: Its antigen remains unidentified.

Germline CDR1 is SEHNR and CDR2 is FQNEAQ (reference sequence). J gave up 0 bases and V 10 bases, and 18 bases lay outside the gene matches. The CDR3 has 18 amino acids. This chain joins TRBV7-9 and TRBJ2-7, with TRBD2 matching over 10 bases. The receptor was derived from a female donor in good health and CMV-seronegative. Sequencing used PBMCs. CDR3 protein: CATLGGISGGQSSYEQYF. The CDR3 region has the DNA TGTGCCACCCTAGGGGGGATTAGCGGGGGGCAGAGCTCCTACGAGCAGTACTTC.